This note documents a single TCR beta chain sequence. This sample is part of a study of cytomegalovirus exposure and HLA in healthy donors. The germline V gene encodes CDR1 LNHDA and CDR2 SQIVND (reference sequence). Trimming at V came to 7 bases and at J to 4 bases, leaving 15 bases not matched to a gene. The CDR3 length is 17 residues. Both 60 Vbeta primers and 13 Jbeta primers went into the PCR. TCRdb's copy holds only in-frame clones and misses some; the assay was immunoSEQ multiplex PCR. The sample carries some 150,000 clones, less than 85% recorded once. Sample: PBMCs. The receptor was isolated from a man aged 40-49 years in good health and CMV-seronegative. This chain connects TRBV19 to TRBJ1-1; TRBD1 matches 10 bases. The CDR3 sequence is CASTDEGDRGASTEAFF. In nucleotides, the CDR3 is TGTGCCAGTACCGATGAGGGGGACAGGGGAGCGAGCACTGAAGCTTTCTTT.